The 16 T cell receptor beta chains presented below share a single source sample, sequenced in a study of siplizumab effects on memory and regulatory T cells. The data were produced by immunoSEQ multiplex PCR, yet TCRdb's version contains in-frame clones alone and is incomplete. The sample has 90,000 to 130,000 clones; 80% to 95% are singletons. Sequencing input: CD4+ T cells sorted from blood. The source is a human donor in good health.

Regarding this clone: Its ends do not fully match the called genes, so a read error is possible. V and J are TRBV5-1 and TRBJ2-2, with 10 bases identical to TRBD1. The CDR3 covers 16 residues. CDR1 and CDR2 from the germline V gene are SGHRS and YFSETQ. CDR3 nucleotides: TGCGCCAGCAGCTTGCAGGACAGGGGGAACAACGGGGAGCTGTTTTTT. Residues: CASSLQDRGNNGELFF.

The chain links TRBV5-1 to TRBJ2-1; tentatively, D is TRBD2 (7 bases). V was trimmed by 4 bases and J by 8 bases, leaving 16 bases between them. The CDR3 covers 14 residues. Germline V gene sequence: CDR1 SGHRS, CDR2 YFSETQ. CDR3 sequence reads: CASSPLGGPYEQFF. CDR3 coding DNA: TGCGCCAGCAGCCCCTTGGGGGGGCCCTATGAGCAGTTCTTC. The full variable domain, its missing parts supplied by reference TRBV5-1 and TRBJ2-1, is KAGVTQTPRYLIKTRGQQVTLSCSPISGHRSVSWYQQTPGQGLQFLFEYFSETQRNKGNFPGRFSGRQFSNSRSEMNVSTLELGDSALYLCASSPLGGPYEQFFGPGTRLTVL.

The DNA of the CDR3 is TGTGCCAGCACCATAGCGGGGTCAGGCACAGATACGCAGTATTTT. It yields the protein CASTIAGSGTDTQYF. This chain joins TRBV7-9 and TRBJ2-3; TRBD2 matches at 8 bases. V shed 7 bases, J shed 1 base, and the junction held 7 bases outside the gene matches. The CDR3 extends over 15 amino acids. CDR1 is SEHNR and CDR2 is FQNEAQ in the germline V gene (reference sequence).

The chain links TRBV7-9 to TRBJ1-2; weak D call: TRBD1 (5 bases). From germline, CDR1 is SEHNR and CDR2 FQNEAQ (reference sequence). The CDR3 extends over 15 amino acids. Trimming removed 3 bases from V and 2 bases from J, with 13 bases in between. DNA for the CDR3: TGTGCCAGCAGCTTCCGGGACGGAGGGAACTATGGCTACACCTTC. Amino acid sequence: CASSFRDGGNYGYTF.

To note about this clone: Other DNA sequences in this specimen translate into the identical CDR3. This chain connects TRBV5-1 to TRBJ2-5, with 10 bases lining up with TRBD2. Losses at the gene ends were 0 bases for V and 1 base for J; bases not matched to a gene: 0. The CDR3 runs to 15 residues. Germline CDR1 reads SGHRS; CDR2 reads YFSETQ. CDR3 region: CASSLVAGGQETQYF. CDR3 coding DNA: TGCGCCAGCAGCTTGGTAGCGGGAGGCCAAGAGACCCAGTACTTC.

The chain joins TRBV7-2 to TRBJ1-1, with D unresolved. Germline V gene lookup returns CDR1 SGHTA and CDR2 FQGNSA. The CDR3 is 14 residues long. The V gene lost 5 bases and the J gene lost 4 bases, with 14 bases spanning the gap. CDR3 loop: CASSPPRRGTEAFF. The CDR3 region has the DNA TGTGCCAGCAGCCCCCCTAGACGGGGCACTGAAGCTTTCTTT.

The V and J genes are TRBV2 and TRBJ2-5; TRBD2 agrees at 10 bases. This CDR3 comprises 14 residues. Germline V gene lookup returns CDR1 SNHLY and CDR2 FYNNEI. V gave up 8 bases and J gave up 5 bases; unmatched junction bases: 8. DNA for the CDR3: TGTGCCAGCTCCGGGACTAGCGAGACGGAGACCCAGTACTTC. Its translation: CASSGTSETETQYF.

This chain joins TRBV23-1 and TRBJ2-2; D uncertain. TRBV23-1 is marked as an open reading frame, function uncertain. The CDR3 is 13 amino acids. With 6 bases removed from V and 1 base from J, the gap between germline ends came to 6 bases. The CDR3 loop is CASRIWNTGELFF. CDR3 coding DNA: TGCGCCAGCAGGATCTGGAACACCGGGGAGCTGTTTTTT.

The rearrangement uses TRBV7-7 and TRBJ2-5; unclear D gene. Trimming left V 4 bases short and J 5 bases short, with 14 bases between. This CDR3 contains 14 residues. Looked up from germline, CDR1 is SSHAT and CDR2 is FNYEAQ (reference sequence). The CDR3 spells CASSSWGTAETQYF. The CDR3 bases are TGTGCCAGCAGCTCCTGGGGAACGGCGGAGACCCAGTACTTC.

The genes are TRBV5-6 and TRBJ2-3; unclear D gene. The V end was cut by 5 bases, the J end by 2 bases, with 9 bases between. Looked up from germline, CDR1 is SGHDT and CDR2 is YYEEEE. CDR3 length: 13 residues. The CDR3 sequence is CASRFWNTDTQYF. CDR3 bases: TGTGCCAGCAGGTTTTGGAACACAGATACGCAGTATTTT. The whole variable domain, filled in from reference TRBV5-6 and TRBJ2-3, reads DAGVTQSPTHLIKTRGQQVTLRCSPKSGHDTVSWYQQALGQGPQFIFQYYEEEERQRGNFPDRFSGHQFPNYSSELNVNALLLGDSALYLCASRFWNTDTQYFGPGTRLTVL.

V usage is TRBV6-5 and J usage is TRBJ1-2, with TRBD1 matching 8 bases. The CDR3 runs to 14 residues. The junction had 6 bases not matched to a gene; V was cut back by 5 bases and J by 4 bases. Germline CDR1 and CDR2: MNHEY and SVGAGI. CDR3 sequence reads: CASSVGQAPYGYTF. DNA for the CDR3: TGTGCCAGCAGTGTGGGACAGGCACCCTATGGCTACACCTTC.

V and J are TRBV13 and TRBJ2-7; 10 bases match TRBD2. CDR1 is PRHDT and CDR2 is FYEKMQ in the germline V gene (reference sequence). CDR3 size: 14 residues. Unmatched junction bases numbered 4, after V lost 5 bases and J lost 3 bases. The CDR3 DNA sequence: TGTGCCAGCAGCCAGTGGACTAGCGGCTACGAGCAGTACTTC. It codes for CASSQWTSGYEQYF.

The rearrangement joins TRBV5-1 to TRBJ1-2; D is ambiguous. Germline-derived CDR1 and CDR2 are SGHRS and YFSETQ. The CDR3 has 14 residues. The V gene lost 0 bases and the J gene lost 3 bases, with 9 bases spanning the gap. The CDR3 sequence is CASSLDRPDYGYTF. As DNA, the CDR3 is TGCGCCAGCAGCTTGGACAGACCAGACTATGGCTACACCTTC.

The chain joins TRBV9 to TRBJ1-4; tentative D call: TRBD1 (5 bases). CDR3 length: 13 amino acids. V was clipped by 3 bases and J by 8 bases, with 11 bases between them. Looked up from germline, CDR1 is SGDLS and CDR2 is YYNGEE. Here the CDR3 DNA reads TGTGCCAGCAGCGGCAGGGTGCGGGAAAAACTGTTTTTT. It specifies CASSGRVREKLFF.

The V and J genes are TRBV29-1 and TRBJ2-5; D might be TRBD1 (6 bases). Germline V gives CDR1 SQVTM, CDR2 ANQGSEA. Trimming took off 4 bases at V and 4 bases at J, with 16 bases between the two ends. The CDR3 has 14 amino acids. CDR3 nucleotide sequence: TGCAGCGTTGTCGTGACAGGATCAAGAGAGACCCAGTACTTC. This codes for CSVVVTGSRETQYF.

This clone was observed a few times. The chain has TRBV6-5 and TRBJ2-3; D is uncertain. The germline V gene has CDR1 MNHEY and CDR2 SVGAGI. The V end was cut by 6 bases, the J end by 1 base, with 14 bases between. The CDR3 covers 15 residues. This CDR3 reads CASSPLTPRTDTQYF. DNA for the CDR3: TGTGCCAGCAGCCCACTTACTCCTCGCACAGATACGCAGTATTTT.